The entry below gives a single T cell receptor (beta chain) sequence along with its context. Authors' analysis steps: Quantification of nucleated cells was approximated via reference gene primer amplification. TCRdb's table, derived via immunoSEQ multiplex PCR, lists solely in-frame clones and lacks some. V, J and clone size were drawn from that table, and D and trimming were deduced from the DNA. This sample has fewer than 40,000 clones; approximately 90% occur once, and the top ten carry 12%. This entry is derived from a study of blood T cell repertoires in COVID-19. Overall study context: Whether acute or convalescent, the COVID-19 samples came from the United States, Italy and Spain. Sources were T cells, B-cell-depleted T cells, or PBMCs; the material itself was cDNA or gDNA.

This sequence was found in a human donor in a cohort sampled during active COVID-19. Source material: peripheral blood.

CDR3 protein: CASSLYEFGEQYF. For the CDR3, the DNA is TGCGCCAGCAGCTTGTATGAGTTCGGCGAGCAGTACTTC. This chain connects TRBV5-1 to TRBJ2-7; D unresolved. The ends were cut back, 1 base at V and 6 bases at J, with 11 bases in the middle. The CDR3 is made up of 13 amino acids. Looked up from germline, CDR1 is SGHRS and CDR2 is YFSETQ.